This T cell receptor beta chain was recovered during a study of blood T cell repertoires in COVID-19. Study context: COVID-19 samples, acute and convalescent, were from the United States, Italy and Spain. In each case, the material was cDNA or gDNA derived from T cells, B-cell-depleted T cells, or PBMCs.

The CDR3 is 14 amino acids. Per the germline V gene, CDR1 is MNHEY and CDR2 is SMNVEV (reference sequence). The V and J ends lost 6 bases and 5 bases, in that order; junction bases with no gene match: 8. Seattle's cohort entered during active infection and was followed longitudinally. Study processing details: Amplification of reference gene primers was used by the study to estimate nucleated cell counts. Generated by immunoSEQ multiplex PCR, the TCRdb table keeps only in-frame clones and is missing some. V and J calls and clone size come straight from that table; D and trimming were deduced from the DNA. Among about 50,000 clones listed, around 86% were seen once.

The gene calls are TRBV27 and TRBJ2-5; 8 bases line up with TRBD1. The clonotype comes from an elderly woman with COVID-19, enrolled during active disease. The sample consisted of peripheral blood. The CDR3 region has the DNA TGTGCCAGCAGAGCGACAGGGGTGAGGGAGACCCAGTACTTC. It is translated as CASRATGVRETQYF.